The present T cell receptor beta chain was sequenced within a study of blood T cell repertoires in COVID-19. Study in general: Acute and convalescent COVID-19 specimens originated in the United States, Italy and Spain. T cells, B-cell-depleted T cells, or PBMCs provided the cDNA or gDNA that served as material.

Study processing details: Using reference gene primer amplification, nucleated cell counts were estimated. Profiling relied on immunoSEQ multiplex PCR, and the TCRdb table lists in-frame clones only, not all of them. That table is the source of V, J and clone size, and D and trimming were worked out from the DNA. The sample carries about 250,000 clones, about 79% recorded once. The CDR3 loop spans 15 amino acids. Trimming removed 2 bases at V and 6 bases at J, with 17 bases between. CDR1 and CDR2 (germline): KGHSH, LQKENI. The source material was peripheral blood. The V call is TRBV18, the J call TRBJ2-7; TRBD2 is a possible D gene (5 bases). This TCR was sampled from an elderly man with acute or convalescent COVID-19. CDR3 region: CASSPNTASSGEQYF. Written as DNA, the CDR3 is TGTGCCAGCTCACCAAATACAGCCTCGAGCGGCGAGCAGTACTTC.